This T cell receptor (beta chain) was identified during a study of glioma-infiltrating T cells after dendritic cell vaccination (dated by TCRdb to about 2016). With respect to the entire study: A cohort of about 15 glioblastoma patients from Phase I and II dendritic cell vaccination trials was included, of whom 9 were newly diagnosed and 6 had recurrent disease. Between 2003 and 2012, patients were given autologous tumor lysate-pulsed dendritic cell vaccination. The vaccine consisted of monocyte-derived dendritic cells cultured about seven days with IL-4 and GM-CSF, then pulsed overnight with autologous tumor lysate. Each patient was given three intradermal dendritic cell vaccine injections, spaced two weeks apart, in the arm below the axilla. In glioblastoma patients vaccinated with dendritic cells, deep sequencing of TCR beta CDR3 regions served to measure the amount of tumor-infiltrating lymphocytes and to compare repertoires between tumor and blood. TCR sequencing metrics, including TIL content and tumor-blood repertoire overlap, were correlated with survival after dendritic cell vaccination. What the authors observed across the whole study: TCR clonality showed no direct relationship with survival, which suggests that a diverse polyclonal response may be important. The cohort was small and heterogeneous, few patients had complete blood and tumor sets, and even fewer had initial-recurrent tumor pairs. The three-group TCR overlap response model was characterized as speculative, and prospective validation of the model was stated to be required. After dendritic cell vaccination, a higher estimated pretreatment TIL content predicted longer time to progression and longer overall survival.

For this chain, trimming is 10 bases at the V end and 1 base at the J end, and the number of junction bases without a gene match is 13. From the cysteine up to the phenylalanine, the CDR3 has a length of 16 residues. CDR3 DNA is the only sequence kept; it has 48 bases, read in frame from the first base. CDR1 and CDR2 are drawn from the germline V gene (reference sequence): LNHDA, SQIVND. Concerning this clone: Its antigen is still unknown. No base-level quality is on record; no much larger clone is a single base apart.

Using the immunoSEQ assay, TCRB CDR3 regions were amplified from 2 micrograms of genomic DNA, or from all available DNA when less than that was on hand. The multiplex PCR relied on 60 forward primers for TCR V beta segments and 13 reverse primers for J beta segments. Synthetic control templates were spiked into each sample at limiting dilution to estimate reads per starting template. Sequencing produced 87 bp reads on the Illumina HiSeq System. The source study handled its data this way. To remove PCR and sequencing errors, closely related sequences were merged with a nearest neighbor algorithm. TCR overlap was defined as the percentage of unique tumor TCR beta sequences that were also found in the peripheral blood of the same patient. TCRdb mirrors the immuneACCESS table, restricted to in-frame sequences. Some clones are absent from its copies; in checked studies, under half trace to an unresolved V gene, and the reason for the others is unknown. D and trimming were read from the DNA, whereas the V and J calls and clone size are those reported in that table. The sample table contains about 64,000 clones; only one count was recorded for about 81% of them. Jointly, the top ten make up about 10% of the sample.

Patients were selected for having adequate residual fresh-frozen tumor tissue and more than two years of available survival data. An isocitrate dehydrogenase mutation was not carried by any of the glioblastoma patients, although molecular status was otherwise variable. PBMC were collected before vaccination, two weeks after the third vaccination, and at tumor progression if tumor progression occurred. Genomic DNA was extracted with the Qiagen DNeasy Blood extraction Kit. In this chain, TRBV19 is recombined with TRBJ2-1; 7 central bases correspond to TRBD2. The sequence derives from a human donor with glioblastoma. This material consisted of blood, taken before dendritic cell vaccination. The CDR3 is CATAGIAGGSYNEQFF. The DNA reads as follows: TGTGCCACCGCGGGCATAGCGGGTGGTTCCTACAATGAGCAGTTCTTC.